The next 28 T cell receptor beta chains were all read from a single sample in a study of regulatory T cells in long-lasting Graves disease. Time point: newly diagnosed GD, antithyroid drugs for less than 3 months. PBMC-derived RNA was used for the TCR library. Assembly of TCR beta libraries relied on iRepertoire HTBI primers together with Arm-PCR of CDR3 regions. TCRdb passed the multiplex PCR reads through MiXCR, listing each CDR3 protein once. The table shows about 540,000 distinct CDR3 sequences, with approximately 13% occurring only once. A further study also used this sample, focusing on T cells in Graves' hyperthyroidism and ophthalmopathy.

The specimen was peripheral blood mononuclear cells (PBMCs), collected at new diagnosis, from a patient treated with antithyroid drugs. These receptors were taken from a man in his thirties or forties with Graves disease.

This clonotype occurred many times. V usage is TRBV2 and J usage is TRBJ2-7; D ambiguous. Germline values: CDR1 SNHLY, CDR2 FYNNEI. With 8 bases removed from V and 2 bases from J, the gap between germline ends came to 10 bases. There are 12 residues in the CDR3. CDR3 in DNA: TGTGCCAGCTTCACCAATACCTACGAGCAGTACTTC. It specifies CASFTNTYEQYF. The full variable domain, with the rest looked up from reference TRBV2 and TRBJ2-7, is EPEVTQTPSHQVTQMGQEVILRCVPISNHLYFYWYRQILGQKVEFLVSFYNNEISEKSEIFDDQFSVERPDGSNFTLKIRSTKLEDSAMYFCASFTNTYEQYFGPGTRLTVT.

This clonotype was counted many times. The chain employs TRBV29-1 and TRBJ1-2; D not certain. Germline values: CDR1 SQVTM, CDR2 ANQGSEA. The V end was cut by 6 bases, the J end by 6 bases, with 14 bases between. This CDR3 has 12 residues. The CDR3 region is CSVRGYLDGYTF. The CDR3, as DNA: TGCAGCGTAAGAGGATACCTTGATGGCTACACCTTC.

This clonotype has at least ten counts. The genes are TRBV6-5 and TRBJ2-7; perhaps TRBD2 as D (6 bases). The CDR3 has 17 residues. V was shortened by 1 base and J by 0 bases, with 16 bases between the two germline ends. Germline loops: CDR1 MNHEY, CDR2 SVGAGI. The CDR3 loop reads CASSYWRETDASYEQYF. The CDR3 coding sequence is TGTGCCAGCAGTTACTGGCGGGAAACAGACGCCTCCTACGAGCAGTACTTC.

The sample holds many counts of this clonotype. The V and J genes are TRBV20-1 and TRBJ1-5; D is possibly TRBD1 (5 bases). V dropped 3 bases and J dropped 2 bases, with 11 bases sitting between them. CDR3 length equals 14 residues. CDR1 DFQATT and CDR2 SNEGSKA come from the germline V gene (reference sequence). The CDR3 DNA follows: TGCAGTGCTAGGTTTGGGACGGGCAATCAGCCCCAGCATTTT. Translated: CSARFGTGNQPQHF.

The V call is TRBV6-1, the J call TRBJ1-6; the match to TRBD1 covers 12 bases. J gave up 0 bases and V 10 bases, and 10 bases lay outside the gene matches. Per the germline V gene, CDR1 is MNHNS and CDR2 is SASEGT. This CDR3 region has 18 residues. The CDR3 here is CATHRDRGQSSYNSPLHF. The DNA for the CDR3 is TGTGCCACTCACCGGGACAGGGGGCAAAGCTCCTATAATTCACCCCTCCACTTT.

In its sample, this clonotype was seen a few times. The genes are TRBV7-2 and TRBJ1-6; D might be TRBD1 (5 bases). V was clipped by 7 bases and J by 8 bases, with 18 bases between them. Germline V gene data show CDR1 as SGHTA and CDR2 as FQGNSA. CDR3 length: 15 amino acids. The CDR3 nucleotides read TGTGCCAGCATCATAGCCGGGGGTGTTGATTCACCCCTCCACTTT. Its translation: CASIIAGGVDSPLHF.

This clonotype was counted ten times or more. The chain is built from TRBV11-2 and TRBJ2-7; 14 bases are a match to TRBD2. Trimming took 4 bases from V and 6 from J; bases not matched to a gene: 5. CDR1 SGHAT and CDR2 FQNNGV come from the germline V gene. CDR3 length equals 15 residues. CDR3 region: CASSSPGLAGVEQYF. The CDR3 coding sequence is TGTGCCAGCAGCTCGCCGGGACTAGCGGGAGTCGAGCAGTACTTC. The entire variable domain, with the rest obtained from reference TRBV11-2 and TRBJ2-7, is as follows: EAGVAQSPRYKIIEKRQSVAFWCNPISGHATLYWYQQILGQGPKLLIQFQNNGVVDDSQLPKDRFSAERLKGVDSTLKIQPAKLEDSAVYLCASSSPGLAGVEQYFGPGTRLTVT.

This clonotype was observed at least ten times. The chain uses TRBV5-6 and TRBJ1-5; D perhaps matches TRBD1 (6 bases). The CDR3 contains 14 residues. Germline values: CDR1 SGHDT, CDR2 YYEEEE. Trimming took 5 bases from V and 6 from J, leaving 15 bases between them. The CDR3 DNA is TGTGCCAGCAGTTTGAGGGGGGCATCTCAGCCCCAGCATTTT. Translated, it gives CASSLRGASQPQHF.

This clonotype was counted many times. This chain joins TRBV12-3 or TRBV12-4 and TRBJ1-1; tentatively, D is TRBD1 (5 bases). This CDR3 has 14 amino acids. V shed 10 bases and J shed 4 bases, with 19 bases lying between them. Here the CDR3 DNA reads TGTGCCACCGACCAGCACAGGAAGATCACTGAAGCTTTCTTT. Amino acid sequence: CATDQHRKITEAFF.

Ten or more counts support this clonotype. V and J are TRBV28 and TRBJ2-2, with a weak D call TRBD1 (5 bases). There are 18 residues in the CDR3. Germline V CDR1 and CDR2: MDHEN, SYDVKM. V shed 7 bases and J shed 1 base, with 22 bases lying between them. CDR3 in DNA: TGTGCCAGCAAAAGGCAGGGTGCAACCTATTGGAACACCGGGGAGCTGTTTTTT. Translating it yields CASKRQGATYWNTGELFF.

Regarding this clonotype: A read error may be the cause here, since a much bigger clone is one base away. The gene calls are TRBV6-5 and TRBJ2-4, with 8 bases identical to TRBD1. With 2 bases clipped from V and 3 bases from J, the junction kept 3 bases outside the gene matches. The CDR3 is 15 residues long. Germline CDR1 and CDR2: MNHEY and SVGAGI. The CDR3, as DNA: TGTGCCAGCAGTTACCTCACAGGGGGCAAAAACATTCAGTACTTC. Translation gives CASSYLTGGKNIQYF.

The V call is TRBV27, the J call TRBJ2-7; D is possibly TRBD2 (6 bases). The CDR3 is 14 residues long. V was shortened by 7 bases and J by 0 bases, with 13 bases between the two germline ends. Germline values: CDR1 MNHEY, CDR2 SMNVEV (reference sequence). CDR3 sequence reads: CASKEGMVSYEQYF. CDR3 nucleotides: TGTGCCAGCAAGGAGGGGATGGTCTCCTACGAGCAGTACTTC.

The gene calls are TRBV9 and TRBJ1-3; no firm D call. Germline CDR1 reads SGDLS; CDR2 reads YYNGEE. Trimming cost V 4 bases and J 7 bases, with 15 bases left between them. The CDR3 is 14 amino acids. The CDR3 region is CASSFSTGSNTIYF. The CDR3 DNA follows: TGTGCCAGCAGCTTCTCCACGGGTTCTAACACCATATATTTT. Full variable domain (remainder filled in from reference TRBV9 and TRBJ1-3): DSGVTQTPKHLITATGQRVTLRCSPRSGDLSVYWYQQSLDQGLQFLIQYYNGEERAKGNILERFSAQQFPDLHSELNLSSLELGDSALYFCASSFSTGSNTIYFGEGSWLTVV.

This clonotype showed up many times. V usage is TRBV18 and J usage is TRBJ2-7, with D unresolved. CDR3 length equals 14 residues. Trimming pared 0 bases from V and 2 bases from J, leaving 8 bases between. CDR1 is KGHSH, CDR2 LQKENI, per germline. This chain's CDR3 is CASSPPAQTYEQYF. Written as DNA, the CDR3 is TGTGCCAGCTCACCACCGGCTCAGACCTACGAGCAGTACTTC.

This clonotype was seen only a few times. This CDR3 reads CASSQDLQGEQYF. CDR3 sequence (DNA): TGTGCCAGCAGCCAAGATCTGCAGGGGGAGCAGTACTTC. This chain uses TRBV3-1 with TRBJ2-7, with TRBD1 as a possible D gene (6 bases). This CDR3 has 13 amino acids. The germline gives CDR1 LGHDT, CDR2 YNNKEL (reference sequence). V dropped 0 bases and J dropped 7 bases, with 10 bases sitting between them.

This clonotype was picked up many times. The V and J genes are TRBV9 and TRBJ1-5; D ambiguous. With 3 bases removed from V and 0 bases from J, the gap between germline ends came to 7 bases. CDR3 length: 14 residues. Germline V lookup: CDR1 SGDLS, CDR2 YYNGEE. The CDR3 loop reads CASSATVSNQPQHF. DNA of the CDR3: TGTGCCAGCAGCGCGACGGTTAGCAATCAGCCCCAGCATTTT.

This clonotype was recorded a few times. CDR3 DNA: TGCGCCAGCAGCGGCTCAGGTACAACTAATGAAAAACTGTTTTTT. Translation gives CASSGSGTTNEKLFF. The V gene is TRBV5-1, the J gene TRBJ1-4, with unresolved D. The ends were cut back, 4 bases at V and 0 bases at J, with 10 bases in the middle. The CDR3 contains 15 residues. CDR1 SGHRS and CDR2 YFSETQ come from the germline V gene.

About this clonotype itself: One end of the junction is discordant with germline, which a read error may explain. This chain links TRBV20-1 with TRBJ2-3; 7 nucleotides line up with TRBD2. CDR1 and CDR2 from the germline V gene are DFQATT and SNEGSKA (reference sequence). CDR3 size: 14 residues. CDR3 DNA: TGCAGTGCTTCCCTAGCGGATGGCACAGATACGCACAATTTT. Residues: CSASLADGTDTHNF.

In regard to this clonotype: This CDR3 fails to terminate in the conserved phenylalanine or tryptophan, so it likely reflects a read error. V and J are TRBV20-1 and TRBJ2-7, with D unresolved. V lost 1 base and J lost 4, with 14 bases in between. The CDR3 runs to 14 residues. CDR1 DFQATT and CDR2 SNEGSKA come from the germline V gene (reference sequence). The CDR3 here is CSARAPGLIYEQYL. The CDR3 bases are TGCAGTGCTAGAGCCCCCGGATTAATATACGAGCAGTACCTC.

This clonotype occurred many times. This sequence joins TRBV2 and TRBJ1-5; D unclear. The V gene lost 3 bases and the J gene lost 0 bases, with 6 bases spanning the gap. The CDR3 is 14 amino acids. CDR1 and CDR2 (germline): SNHLY, FYNNEI. The CDR3 sequence is CASSDRFSNQPQHF. The CDR3 DNA is TGTGCCAGCAGTGACAGATTTAGCAATCAGCCCCAGCATTTT.

The chain employs TRBV6-2 or TRBV6-3 and TRBJ2-1; D is perhaps TRBD2 (5 bases). V was pared by 6 bases and J by 2 bases, with 8 bases between. The CDR3 sequence is 13 residues long. In germline, CDR1 is MNHEY, CDR2 SVGEGT. The CDR3 DNA is TGTGCCAGCAGAGCGGAAACCTACAATGAGCAGTTCTTC. Translation gives CASRAETYNEQFF.

The chain employs TRBV30 and TRBJ1-2; a possible D gene is TRBD1 (6 bases). The germline V gene has CDR1 GTSNPN and CDR2 SVGIG (reference sequence). Trimming shortened V by 7 bases and J by 9 bases, and 12 bases separated the two germline ends. CDR3 size: 10 residues. CDR3 protein: CASGTGSYTF. CDR3 bases: TGTGCCTCCGGTACAGGGAGCTACACCTTC.

The chain combines TRBV27 with TRBJ2-2; TRBD2 might be the D (6 bases). This CDR3 contains 15 residues. Between the trimmed V and J ends, which lost 8 bases and 5 bases, there was a span of 18 bases. Germline V gene data show CDR1 as MNHEY and CDR2 as SMNVEV (reference sequence). The CDR3 nucleotides read TGTGCCAGCCTTCTTACTGGGGGGTTTACCGGGGAGCTGTTTTTT. This translates into CASLLTGGFTGELFF.

V and J are TRBV5-1 and TRBJ2-1, with D hard to call. Germline loops: CDR1 SGHRS, CDR2 YFSETQ. V lost 0 bases and J lost 3, with 7 bases in between. The CDR3 has 14 residues. The CDR3 here is CASSLDFFYNEQFF. The CDR3 nucleotides read TGCGCCAGCAGCTTGGACTTCTTCTACAATGAGCAGTTCTTC.

A few counts support this clonotype. This chain links TRBV25-1 with TRBJ2-7, with D unclear. V was shortened by 4 bases and J by 12 bases, with 13 bases between the two germline ends. Germline assignment: CDR1 MGHDK and CDR2 SYGVNS. The length of the CDR3 is 11 residues. This chain's CDR3 is CASSGVHYMYF. As DNA, the CDR3 is TGTGCCAGCAGTGGGGTCCACTATATGTACTTC.

The chain has TRBV24-1 and TRBJ2-1; possibly TRBD1 for D (6 bases). V shed 7 bases and J shed 4 bases, with 13 bases lying between them. The CDR3 has 14 amino acids. Germline lookup yields CDR1 KGHDR and CDR2 SFDVKD. CDR3 in DNA: TGTGCCACCAGCCGGGACAACGCATACAATGAGCAGTTCTTC. This sequence encodes CATSRDNAYNEQFF.

In this sample, this clonotype turned up many times. The chain joins TRBV27 to TRBJ2-4, with D unclear. V shed 6 bases and J shed 2 bases, with 5 bases lying between them. Germline V CDR1 and CDR2: MNHEY, SMNVEV (reference sequence). The CDR3 loop spans 12 amino acids. CDR3 residues: CASRGTKNIQYF. DNA for the CDR3: TGTGCCAGCAGAGGGACCAAAAACATTCAGTACTTC.

This sequence joins TRBV5-1 and TRBJ2-5; D is ambiguous. V was cut by 0 bases and J by 5 bases, with 11 bases left in between. This CDR3 has 14 amino acids. The germline CDR1 and CDR2 sequences are SGHRS and YFSETQ. CDR3 coding DNA: TGCGCCAGCAGCTTGGCCGACTCGGTGGAGACCCAGTACTTC. Amino acids: CASSLADSVETQYF.